Listed below are T cell receptor beta chains from one sample, sequenced in a study of T cells in Graves' hyperthyroidism and ophthalmopathy. TCRdb used MiXCR to reprocess the multiplex PCR reads, holding one entry per CDR3 protein. The table lists over 400,000 distinct CDR3 sequences, approximately 15% of them singletons. The sample taken for sequencing was blood. The source is a man in his late teens or twenties with Graves' ophthalmopathy. The CDR3 runs from the conserved cysteine through the conserved F or W. The order of the fields is J gene, clone size, D gene, V gene, CDR3 protein, CDR3 DNA. The D gene is left open where the match is weak. Clone sizes are given selectively: once, few, many, or a class where the clone is expanded.

TRBJ1-4 many . TRBV3-1 CASSGFGVGEKLFF TGTGCCAGCAGCGGCTTCGGCGTAGGTGAAAAACTGTTTTTT
TRBJ2-7 many . TRBV5-4 CASSWDHSYEQYF TGTGCCAGCAGCTGGGACCACTCCTACGAGCAGTACTTC
TRBJ1-1 many . TRBV3-1 CASSQEVHKAFF TGTGCCAGCAGCCAAGAGGTACACAAAGCTTTCTTT
TRBJ2-7 many . TRBV3-1 CASSYYSGSYEQYF TGTGCCAGCAGCTACTATAGCGGATCCTACGAGCAGTACTTC
TRBJ1-2 . . TRBV11-2 CAWSARQNYGYTF TGTGCCTGGAGTGCCAGACAGAACTATGGCTACACCTTC
TRBJ1-5 few . TRBV20-1 CSASVGDQPQHF TGCAGTGCTAGCGTGGGGGATCAGCCCCAGCATTTT
TRBJ1-1 . . TRBV19 CASSIYGRQRNTEAFF TGTGCCAGTAGTATTTATGGGAGACAAAGGAACACTGAAGCTTTCTTT
TRBJ1-1 . . TRBV6-1 CASSPLVSAVVTEAFF TGTGCCAGCAGTCCCTTGGTCAGCGCGGTTGTCACTGAAGCTTTCTTT
TRBJ1-5 many . TRBV29-1 CSAQSPPFQPQHF TGCAGCGCCCAAAGCCCCCCGTTTCAGCCCCAGCATTTT
TRBJ1-3 . TRBD1 TRBV11-1 CASSWTGYLSSGNTIYF TGTGCCAGCAGCTGGACAGGCTACTTAAGCTCTGGAAACACCATATATTTT